These 20 T cell receptor beta chains originate from one sample sequenced in a study of T cell changes during pregnancy in multiple sclerosis. TCRdb keeps only in-frame clones here, not all; method: immunoSEQ multiplex PCR. The sample has approximately 100,000 clones, roughly nine tenths seen once. The sequenced sample was peripheral blood, obtained after pregnancy. Receptors originate from a female donor with multiple sclerosis, enrolled in a pregnancy study.

This chain uses TRBV19 with TRBJ1-5; D gene ambiguous. This CDR3 spans 15 amino acids. Deletions cut 4 bases from V and 2 bases from J, with 12 bases between. Germline V CDR1 and CDR2: LNHDA, SQIVND (reference sequence). In nucleotides, the CDR3 is TGTGCCAGTAGTACGAACTACCGGGGCAATCAGCCCCAGCATTTT. Its translation: CASSTNYRGNQPQHF.

This clone was counted between two and nine times. The V gene is TRBV4-1, the J gene TRBJ1-5, with D perhaps TRBD1 (6 bases). Trimming stripped 3 bases from V and 4 bases from J, with 13 bases between. CDR3 length: 15 residues. The germline gives CDR1 MGHRA, CDR2 YSYEKL. CDR3: CASSHAGTFNQPQHF. The CDR3 bases are TGCGCCAGCAGCCATGCCGGGACATTTAATCAGCCCCAGCATTTT.

The chain joins TRBV6-1 to TRBJ1-5; perhaps TRBD1 as D (5 bases). Germline CDR1 MNHNS, CDR2 SASEGT. Trimming took 7 bases from V and 4 from J, leaving 14 bases between them. The CDR3 contains 14 residues. This CDR3 is CASTNGGINQPQHF. DNA for the CDR3: TGTGCCAGCACAAATGGGGGGATTAATCAGCCCCAGCATTTT.

The V and J genes are TRBV7-9 and TRBJ2-2, with 8 bases matching TRBD2. Germline trimming cut 1 base from V and 7 bases from J; bases unmatched to any gene: 2. CDR1 is SEHNR and CDR2 is FQNEAQ in the germline V gene (reference sequence). CDR3 length equals 14 residues. The CDR3 loop is CASSLGLANGELFF. CDR3 nucleotides: TGTGCCAGCAGCTTAGGACTAGCGAACGGGGAGCTGTTTTTT.

This clone was observed a single time. V and J are TRBV5-1 and TRBJ2-5; D is perhaps TRBD1 (6 bases). The V gene's germline CDR1 is SGHRS and CDR2 YFSETQ. CDR3 length equals 14 residues. V dropped 0 bases and J dropped 2 bases, with 8 bases sitting between them. CDR3 residues: CASSLEDRQETQYF. CDR3 nucleotide sequence: TGCGCCAGCAGCTTGGAGGACAGACAAGAGACCCAGTACTTC.

The rearrangement joins TRBV18 to TRBJ2-2, with a weak D call TRBD1 (6 bases). The CDR3 spans 15 residues. Trimming stripped 1 base from V and 3 bases from J, with 9 bases between. CDR1 and CDR2 from the germline V gene are KGHSH and LQKENI. In DNA, the CDR3 is TGTGCCAGCTCACCACAGGCAGGGGACACCGGGGAGCTGTTTTTT. Translating it yields CASSPQAGDTGELFF. Variable domain in full (rest from reference TRBV18 and TRBJ2-2): NAGVMQNPRHLVRRRGQEARLRCSPMKGHSHVYWYRQLPEEGLKFMVYLQKENIIDESGMPKERFSAEFPKEGPSILRIQQVVRGDSAAYFCASSPQAGDTGELFFGEGSRLTVL.

This chain uses TRBV9 with TRBJ1-4; D gene uncertain. V lost 0 bases to trimming and J lost 4 bases, with 4 bases between them. Germline V gene data show CDR1 as SGDLS and CDR2 as YYNGEE. The CDR3 runs 13 residues. CDR3 in DNA: TGTGCCAGCAGCGTAGGTAGTAATGAAAAACTGTTTTTT. It specifies CASSVGSNEKLFF.

The rearrangement uses TRBV29-1 and TRBJ2-7; 7 positions agree with TRBD1. Germline values: CDR1 SQVTM, CDR2 ANQGSEA. The CDR3 is made up of 12 amino acids. V lost 7 bases, J lost 2 bases, and 5 bases stayed unmatched. The CDR3 reads CSGTQGPYEQYF. CDR3 bases: TGCAGCGGGACACAGGGGCCCTACGAGCAGTACTTC.

The V call is TRBV4-2, the J call TRBJ1-3, with D unresolved. CDR3 length equals 16 residues. Germline CDR1 reads LGHNA; CDR2 reads YNFKEQ. Trimming shortened V by 4 bases and J by 2 bases, and 15 bases separated the two germline ends. In nucleotides, the CDR3 is TGTGCCAGCAGCCTTAGTAAGCAGACTGCTGGAAACACCATATATTTT. Translated: CASSLSKQTAGNTIYF.

The chain has TRBV25-1 and TRBJ1-6; D unresolved. Germline values: CDR1 MGHDK, CDR2 SYGVNS. Trimming removed 11 bases at V and 4 bases at J, with 12 bases between. The CDR3 is 13 amino acids. CDR3 nucleotide sequence: TGTGCCGCGAGGGTGGATTATAATTCACCCCTCCACTTT. Its translation is CAARVDYNSPLHF.

V is TRBV29-1 and J is TRBJ1-5; perhaps TRBD1 as D (6 bases). Trimming removed 7 bases at V and 7 bases at J, with 17 bases between. This CDR3 has 13 residues. CDR1 and CDR2 from the germline V gene are SQVTM and ANQGSEA. CDR3 in DNA: TGCAGCGCCAATACAGGGCAAGGGCAGCCCCAGCATTTT. Translated: CSANTGQGQPQHF.

The chain joins TRBV7-2 to TRBJ2-7; D is possibly TRBD1 (6 bases). The CDR3 runs to 18 residues. V lost 0 bases to trimming and J lost 1 base, with 19 bases between them. Germline CDR1 and CDR2: SGHTA and FQGNSA. CDR3 in amino acids: CASSLAPGQQGHSYEQYF. CDR3 nucleotides: TGTGCCAGCAGCTTAGCCCCCGGACAGCAGGGACATTCCTACGAGCAGTACTTC. Full variable domain (remainder filled in from reference TRBV7-2 and TRBJ2-7): GAGVSQSPSNKVTEKGKDVELRCDPISGHTALYWYRQSLGQGLEFLIYFQGNSAPDKSGLPSDRFSAERTGGSVSTLTIQRTQQEDSAVYLCASSLAPGQQGHSYEQYFGPGTRLTVT.

V usage is TRBV11-2 and J usage is TRBJ2-2, with TRBD2 matching 8 bases. Trimming at V came to 0 bases and at J to 0 bases, leaving 0 bases not matched to a gene. The CDR3 has 16 residues. Germline-derived CDR1 and CDR2 are SGHAT and FQNNGV. CDR3 nucleotides: TGTGCCAGCAGCTTAGAACTAGCGGCGAACACCGGGGAGCTGTTTTTT. Residues: CASSLELAANTGELFF.

V and J are TRBV18 and TRBJ1-1, with D uncertain. Germline V gene data show CDR1 as KGHSH and CDR2 as LQKENI. This CDR3 is built from 12 residues. The V gene lost 6 bases and the J gene lost 8 bases, with 13 bases spanning the gap. CDR3 in DNA: TGTGCCAGCTCCCTTGGACGGGGAGAAGCTTTCTTT. Its protein is CASSLGRGEAFF.

The chain joins TRBV5-1 to TRBJ1-2; 11 bases line up with TRBD1. Germline V CDR1 and CDR2: SGHRS, YFSETQ. The length of the CDR3 is 14 residues. Trimming removed 4 bases from V and 6 bases from J; junction bases left unmatched: 5. CDR3 nucleotide sequence: TGCGCCAGCAGCCCGGGACAGGGGGTAAATGGCTACACCTTC. Translated: CASSPGQGVNGYTF.

V usage is TRBV7-8 and J usage is TRBJ1-3; weak D call: TRBD1 (5 bases). The CDR3 consists of 15 residues. The germline V gene encodes CDR1 SGHVS and CDR2 FQNEAQ. V was clipped by 3 bases and J by 3 bases, with 12 bases between them. In nucleotides, the CDR3 is TGTGCCAGCAGCTTTCGACAGAAGGGTGGAAACACCATATATTTT. Translated: CASSFRQKGGNTIYF.

In nucleotides, the CDR3 is TGTGCCAGCAGTCCGGACAGGGGGTTCTTTGCAACTAATGAAAAACTGTTTTTT. This sequence encodes CASSPDRGFFATNEKLFF. The genes are TRBV27 and TRBJ1-4, with 10 bases fitting TRBD1. J was trimmed by 0 bases and V by 5 bases; bases with no gene match: 9. Germline loops: CDR1 MNHEY, CDR2 SMNVEV (reference sequence). This CDR3 contains 18 residues.

This chain connects TRBV28 to TRBJ2-3, with 14 nucleotides matching TRBD2. Trimming at V came to 7 bases and at J to 7 bases, leaving 10 bases not matched to a gene. This CDR3 region has 16 residues. Per germline, CDR1 MDHEN and CDR2 SYDVKM. The CDR3 coding sequence is TGTGCCAGCACCCCTCCGGGGACTAGCGGGAGAAATACGCAGTATTTT. It specifies CASTPPGTSGRNTQYF.

V is TRBV10-3 and J is TRBJ2-3; 9 bases agree with TRBD1. The germline CDR1 and CDR2 sequences are ENHRY and SYGVKD. The CDR3 runs 17 residues. Losses at the gene ends were 0 bases for V and 1 base for J; bases not matched to a gene: 5. CDR3 DNA: TGTGCCATCAGTGAGTCTCGAGGGGACAGGGGCACAGATACGCAGTATTTT. This sequence encodes CAISESRGDRGTDTQYF.

CDR3 in DNA: TGTGCCAGTAGTATCCAAGGGGGCGGCTATGGCTACACCTTC. The encoded protein is CASSIQGGGYGYTF. The J gene is TRBJ1-2, the V gene TRBV19; 7 positions match TRBD1. The germline V gene has CDR1 LNHDA and CDR2 SQIVND (reference sequence). CDR3 length: 14 residues. Unmatched junction bases numbered 5, after V lost 3 bases and J lost 4 bases.